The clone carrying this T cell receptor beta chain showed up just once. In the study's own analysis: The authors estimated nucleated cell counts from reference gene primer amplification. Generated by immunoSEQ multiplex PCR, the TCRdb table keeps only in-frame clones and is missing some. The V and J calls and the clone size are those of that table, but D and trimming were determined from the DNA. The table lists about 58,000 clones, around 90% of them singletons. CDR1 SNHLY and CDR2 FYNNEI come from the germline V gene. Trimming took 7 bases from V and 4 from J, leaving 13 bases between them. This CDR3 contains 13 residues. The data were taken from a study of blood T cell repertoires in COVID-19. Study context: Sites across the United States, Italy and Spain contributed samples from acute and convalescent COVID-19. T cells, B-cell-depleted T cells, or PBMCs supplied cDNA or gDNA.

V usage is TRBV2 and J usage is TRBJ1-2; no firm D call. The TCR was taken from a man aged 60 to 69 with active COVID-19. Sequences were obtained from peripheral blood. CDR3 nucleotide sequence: TGTGCCAGCATTTGGGGTGGGAGCTATGGCTACACCTTC. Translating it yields CASIWGGSYGYTF.